This T cell receptor beta chain stems from a study of T cells in women clearing cervical HPV infection. Overall study: Case blood was drawn when the lesion was first found; control blood after infection became undetectable. Study conclusions and caveats: T-cell numbers per sample were unknown and may explain richness differences. Combining TCR richness with V gene abundances gave roughly 0.84 AUC.

Measured with immunoSEQ multiplex PCR; TCRdb has only the in-frame clones, and not every one. The sample table sets out some 39,000 clones. Note on this clone: The target antigen is unknown.

The receptor's source is a woman between 18 and 69 years old with a cervical HPV16 infection that either progressed to CIN3+ or cleared (not recorded which). Sequencing was done on a sample of blood buffy coat.

The CDR3 DNA, read in part, is TGTGCCAGTAGTACCTGGACTAGCGGGGCCCAAGAGACC. Its protein product is CASSTWTSGAQET. The whole CDR3 reads CASSTWTSGAQETQYF. The chain carries TRBV19 and TRBJ2-5; 12 nucleotides agree with TRBD2. The read ends 3 residues shy of where the CDR3 ends; the end is completed using the germline J gene. V shed 4 bases and J 1 base; nucleotides not matched to a gene: 4. The germline CDR1 and CDR2 sequences are LNHDA and SQIVND (reference sequence). The CDR3 contains 16 residues.